This paragraph reports one T cell receptor (beta chain). Its antigen is currently not known. Per-base qualities were not stored, and no clone one base away is much larger. This entry belongs to a study of OX40 agonist ivuxolimab in advanced cancers. Concerning the study at large: Ivuxolimab, which targeted the costimulatory receptor OX40 (CD134), was an agonistic, fully human IgG2 monoclonal antibody. Intravenous ivuxolimab was administered to patients every 2 weeks at six dose levels: 0.01, 0.1, 0.3, 1.5, 3 and 10 mg/kg. Of the approximately 50 dose-escalation patients, hepatocellular carcinoma was present in 19, melanoma in around 15, renal cell carcinoma in 9 and head and neck cancer in 9. In the dose-escalation cohort, around four fifths of patients were male, and the mean age was 60 years with a range of about 20 to 90. Patients were allowed to have had prior anti-PD-1, anti-PD-L1 or anti-CTLA-4 therapy, and about 40% of the dose-escalation patients had been treated with checkpoint inhibitors. Three dose-escalation patients achieved partial responses, one with hepatocellular carcinoma and two with cutaneous melanoma. The point of sequencing TCRbeta in the periphery was to test whether ivuxolimab changed TCR sequence diversity and drove clonal T-cell expansion. The paper covers the monotherapy dose-escalation part of the phase I ivuxolimab trial, which included N of about 50 patients.

Measured from the cysteine to the phenylalanine, the CDR3 is 15 residues long. The read is trimmed to its CDR3 DNA, 45 bases read in frame from base 1. At the junction V is shortened by 4 bases and J by 4 bases, with 14 bases in between. According to the germline V gene (reference sequence), CDR1 reads SGHNT and CDR2 reads YYREEE. Genomic DNA was isolated from the sorted cells so that the TCRbeta CDR3 region could be sequenced. TCRbeta CDR3 regions were sequenced using the immunoSEQ Assay. TCRdb took this table from immuneACCESS and kept in-frame rearrangements with V and J called. Such tables lack part of the clones; where checked against another copy, unresolved V genes explain under half of the gap, and the rest is unexplained. The sample table contains some 80,000 clones; only one count was recorded for around 94% of them. 4% to 5% of the sample goes to the ten largest clones. Results the study describes overall, beyond this receptor: After ivuxolimab, CD8+ T cells had more expanded clones than CD4+ T cells on average. At doses of 0.1 to 3.0 mg/kg, clonal expansion of both CD4+ and CD8+ blood T cells was observed from baseline to week 6. Low levels of normalized T-cell clonal expansion were also shown by some nonresponding patients. Which antigens the clonally expanded peripheral T cells were specific for was not determined. In partial responders in the 0.1-3.0 mg/kg groups, normalized peripheral clonal expansion was found to be among the lowest, especially among CD8+ T cells.

The trial excluded patients who had a history of autoimmune disease or who were on systemic immunosuppression. In every dose cohort, peripheral blood was drawn for TCR sequencing at baseline, cycle 4 day 1, and cycle 7 day 1. The samples were drawn from a first-in-human, open-label, multicenter phase I dose-escalation trial of ivuxolimab. Adults with locally advanced or metastatic melanoma, renal cell, hepatocellular, or head and neck squamous cell carcinoma were enrolled in the trial. Before TCR sequencing, CD4+ T cells and CD8+ T cells from peripheral blood were sorted into separate populations. The sequence links TRBV5-4 to TRBJ2-2; the D region possibly corresponds to TRBD2 (5 bases align). The receptor comes from an adult with an advanced solid tumor such as melanoma, head and neck, liver or kidney cancer. The material was CD4+ or CD8+ T cells sorted from blood, obtained in a trial of the OX40 agonist ivuxolimab. For the CDR3, the sequence is CASSPAPEGTGELFF. Read as DNA, the sequence is TGTGCCAGCAGCCCGGCCCCAGAGGGCACCGGGGAGCTGTTTTTT.